The source of this TCR beta chain is a study of shared clonotypes between healthy human individuals. Points from the study as a whole: Unshared clonotypes carried lower generation probabilities than those common to all four donors.

Remarks on this clone: Its target is unknown.

Naive CD8 cells lacked CD45RO and underwent positive selection for CCR7, leaving out terminally differentiated effector memory CD45RA+ cells. The CDR3 is made up of 15 amino acids. Germline lookup yields CDR1 SGHTS and CDR2 YDEGEE. The ends were cut back, 3 bases at V and 1 base at J, with 14 bases in the middle. Genomic DNA (from each subset) was split evenly across several immunoSEQ plates. It was 150 to 250 ng DNA, 25,000 to 35,000 T cell genomes, that sorted-subset replicate PCRs used. In the source study's methods: Owing to the provision of junction-only sequences devoid of quality scores by immunoSEQ, filtering differed. Measured with immunoSEQ multiplex PCR; TCRdb has only the in-frame clones, and not every one. V and J calls and clone size are as listed in that table; D and trimming were resolved from the DNA. The repertoire has a few million clones, about 93% of them found once; the top ten carry less than 2%.

This clonotype was obtained from a man younger than 35 in good health. Some clones in this sample may be carry-over from other donors' samples. Sequencing was carried out using naive CD8+ T cells from PBMCs. This rearrangement joins TRBV5-8 to TRBJ2-7, with unresolved D. This chain's CDR3 is CASSSVADRSYEQYF. CDR3 nucleotides: TGTGCCAGCAGCTCTGTCGCGGATAGGTCCTACGAGCAGTACTTC. Drawing the rest from reference TRBV5-8 and TRBJ2-7, the complete variable domain is EAGVTQSPTHLIKTRGQQATLRCSPISGHTSVYWYQQALGLGLQFLLWYDEGEERNRGNFPPRFSGRQFPNYSSELNVNALELEDSALYLCASSSVADRSYEQYFGPGTRLTVT.